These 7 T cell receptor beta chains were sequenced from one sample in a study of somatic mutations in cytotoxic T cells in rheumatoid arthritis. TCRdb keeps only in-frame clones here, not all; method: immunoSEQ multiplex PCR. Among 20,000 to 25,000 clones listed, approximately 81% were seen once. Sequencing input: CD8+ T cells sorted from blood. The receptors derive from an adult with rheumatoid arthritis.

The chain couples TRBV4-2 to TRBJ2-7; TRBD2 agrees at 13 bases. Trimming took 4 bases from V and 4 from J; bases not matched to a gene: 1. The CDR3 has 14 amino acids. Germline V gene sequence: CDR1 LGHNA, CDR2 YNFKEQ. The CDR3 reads CASSRGLAGYEQYF. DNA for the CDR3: TGTGCCAGCAGCCGGGGACTAGCGGGGTACGAGCAGTACTTC.

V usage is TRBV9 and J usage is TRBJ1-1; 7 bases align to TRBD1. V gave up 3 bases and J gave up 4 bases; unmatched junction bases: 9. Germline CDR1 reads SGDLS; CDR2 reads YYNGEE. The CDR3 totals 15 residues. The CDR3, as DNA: TGTGCCAGCAGCGCCTCGACAGGGATGGCCACTGAAGCTTTCTTT. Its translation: CASSASTGMATEAFF. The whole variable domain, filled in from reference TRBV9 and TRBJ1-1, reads DSGVTQTPKHLITATGQRVTLRCSPRSGDLSVYWYQQSLDQGLQFLIQYYNGEERAKGNILERFSAQQFPDLHSELNLSSLELGDSALYFCASSASTGMATEAFFGQGTRLTVV.

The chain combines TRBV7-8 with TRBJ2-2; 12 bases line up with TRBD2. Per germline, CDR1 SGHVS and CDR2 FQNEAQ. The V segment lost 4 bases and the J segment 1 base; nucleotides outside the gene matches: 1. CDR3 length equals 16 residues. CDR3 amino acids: CASSSGLAGNTGELFF. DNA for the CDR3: TGTGCCAGCAGCTCGGGACTAGCGGGGAACACCGGGGAGCTGTTTTTT.

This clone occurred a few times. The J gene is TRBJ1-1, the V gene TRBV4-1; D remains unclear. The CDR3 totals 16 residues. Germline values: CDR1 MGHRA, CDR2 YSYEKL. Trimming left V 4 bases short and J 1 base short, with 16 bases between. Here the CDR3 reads CASSRYYTQPNTEAFF. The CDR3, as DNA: TGCGCCAGCAGCCGTTACTACACCCAGCCGAACACTGAAGCTTTCTTT.

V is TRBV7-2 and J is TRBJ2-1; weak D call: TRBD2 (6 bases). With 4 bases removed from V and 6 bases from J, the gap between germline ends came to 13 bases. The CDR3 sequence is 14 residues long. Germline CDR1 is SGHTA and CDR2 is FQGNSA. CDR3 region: CASSSPWTINEQFF. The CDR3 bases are TGTGCCAGCAGCTCCCCATGGACTATCAATGAGCAGTTCTTC.

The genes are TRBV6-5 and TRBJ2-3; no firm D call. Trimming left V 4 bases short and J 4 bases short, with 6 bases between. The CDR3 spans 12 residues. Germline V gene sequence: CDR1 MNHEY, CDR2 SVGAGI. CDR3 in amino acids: CASSSSPDTQYF. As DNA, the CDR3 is TGTGCCAGCAGTTCCTCCCCAGATACGCAGTATTTT.

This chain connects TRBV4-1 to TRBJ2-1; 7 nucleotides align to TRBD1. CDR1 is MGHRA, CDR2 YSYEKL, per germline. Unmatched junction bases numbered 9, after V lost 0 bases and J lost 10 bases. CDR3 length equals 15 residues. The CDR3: CASSQDRGSVREQFF. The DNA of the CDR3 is TGCGCCAGCAGCCAAGACAGGGGGTCCGTGAGGGAGCAGTTCTTC.